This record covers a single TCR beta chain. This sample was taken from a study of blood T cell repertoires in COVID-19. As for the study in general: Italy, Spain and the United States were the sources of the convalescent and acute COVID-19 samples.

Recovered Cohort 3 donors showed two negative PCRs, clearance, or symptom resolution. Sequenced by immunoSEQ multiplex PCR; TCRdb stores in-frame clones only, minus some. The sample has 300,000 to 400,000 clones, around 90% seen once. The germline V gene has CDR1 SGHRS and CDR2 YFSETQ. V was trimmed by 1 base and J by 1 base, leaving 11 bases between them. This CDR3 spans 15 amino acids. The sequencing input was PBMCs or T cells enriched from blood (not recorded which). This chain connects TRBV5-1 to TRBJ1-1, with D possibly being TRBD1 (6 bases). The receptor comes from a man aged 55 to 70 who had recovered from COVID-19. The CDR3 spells CASSLQGSQNTEAFF. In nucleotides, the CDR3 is TGCGCCAGCAGCTTGCAGGGGTCTCAGAACACTGAAGCTTTCTTT.